The 12 T cell receptor beta chains listed next were all sequenced from one sample in a study of blood T cell repertoires in COVID-19. The method was immunoSEQ multiplex PCR; TCRdb's version includes in-frame clones alone and lacks a portion of them. The sample lists around 99,000 clones, about 80% occurring once. The sample was peripheral blood. These receptors came from an older man with acute or convalescent COVID-19.

This chain joins TRBV19 and TRBJ1-5, with D possibly being TRBD1 (6 bases). Trimming took 1 base from V and 0 from J, leaving 10 bases between them. The V gene's germline CDR1 is LNHDA and CDR2 SQIVND (reference sequence). This CDR3 is built from 16 residues. In DNA, the CDR3 is TGTGCCAGTAGTATAGTCACAGGGATTAGCAATCAGCCCCAGCATTTT. Its translation: CASSIVTGISNQPQHF.

The chain employs TRBV14 and TRBJ2-3; D unresolved. The CDR3 is made up of 16 amino acids. Per germline, CDR1 SGHDN and CDR2 FVKESK. The V gene lost 6 bases and the J gene lost 0 bases, with 16 bases spanning the gap. DNA of the CDR3: TGTGCCAGCAGACAGAGTTATGAATGGAGCACAGATACGCAGTATTTT. The encoded protein is CASRQSYEWSTDTQYF.

The chain couples TRBV5-4 to TRBJ2-7; D possibly corresponds to TRBD1 (6 bases). Germline lookup yields CDR1 SGHNT and CDR2 YYREEE (reference sequence). The germline V and J ends were trimmed by 4 bases and 0 bases, with 14 bases remaining between them. This CDR3 is 15 amino acids long. CDR3 sequence: CASSPGTSSSYEQYF. The CDR3 DNA reads TGTGCCAGCAGCCCTGGGACAAGTAGCTCCTACGAGCAGTACTTC.

The J gene is TRBJ2-7, the V gene TRBV12-3 or TRBV12-4; D is perhaps TRBD2 (6 bases). Trimming left V 6 bases short and J 5 bases short, with 8 bases between. This CDR3 has 11 residues. CDR3 nucleotides: TGTGCCAGCAGCTGGGGGGACGAGCAGTACTTC. It specifies CASSWGDEQYF.

This clone came up once. This chain links TRBV19 with TRBJ1-1, with TRBD1 identical over 9 bases. The V segment lost 4 bases and the J segment 0 bases; nucleotides outside the gene matches: 6. The germline V gene encodes CDR1 LNHDA and CDR2 SQIVND (reference sequence). The CDR3 is 16 residues long. The CDR3 here is CASSNPGQGLNTEAFF. The CDR3 region has the DNA TGTGCCAGTAGTAACCCGGGACAGGGTTTGAACACTGAAGCTTTCTTT.

The CDR3 coding sequence is TGCGCCAGCAGCCCCAATACCGATAGCTCCTACAATGAGCAGTTCTTC. Its translation: CASSPNTDSSYNEQFF. The rearrangement joins TRBV5-1 to TRBJ2-1; D unresolved. CDR1 and CDR2 (germline): SGHRS, YFSETQ. Trimming removed 4 bases at V and 0 bases at J, with 14 bases between. CDR3 length equals 16 residues.

This clone has a single count. This sequence joins TRBV7-9 and TRBJ1-2; 7 positions agree with TRBD1. This CDR3 region has 14 residues. The V segment lost 5 bases and the J segment 2 bases; nucleotides outside the gene matches: 5. Germline V gives CDR1 SEHNR, CDR2 FQNEAQ (reference sequence). The DNA for the CDR3 is TGTGCCAGCAGCCCAAGACAGGGAAACTATGGCTACACCTTC. Protein sequence: CASSPRQGNYGYTF.

The CDR3 sequence: CASSVERFSYEQYF. Here the CDR3 DNA reads TGTGCCAGCAGCGTAGAGCGGTTCTCCTACGAGCAGTACTTC. This chain links TRBV9 with TRBJ2-7, with TRBD2 as a possible D gene (5 bases). There are 14 residues in the CDR3. Deletions cut 0 bases from V and 0 bases from J, with 7 bases between. Germline CDR1 and CDR2: SGDLS and YYNGEE.

As for this clone: This may stem from a read error, because a much larger clone lies one nucleotide away. CDR3 loop: CASSPFTEAFF. In DNA, the CDR3 is TGTGCCAGCAGTCCGTTCACTGAAGCTTTCTTT. The rearrangement joins TRBV6-6 to TRBJ1-1; D is ambiguous. Germline CDR1 is MNHNY and CDR2 is SVGAGI (reference sequence). The ends were cut back, 5 bases at V and 4 bases at J, with 5 bases in the middle. The CDR3 has 11 amino acids.

The chain employs TRBV6-5 and TRBJ1-1; 9 nucleotides line up with TRBD1. The germline V gene encodes CDR1 MNHEY and CDR2 SVGAGI. The CDR3 is 15 residues long. V was pared by 1 base and J by 3 bases, with 3 bases of the junction left unmatched. DNA of the CDR3: TGTGCCAGCAGTTACTTCGACAGGGGGGACACTGAAGCTTTCTTT. It is translated as CASSYFDRGDTEAFF.

This clone was seen only once. The chain combines TRBV7-2 with TRBJ2-7; D might be TRBD2 (5 bases). The CDR3 sequence is 13 residues long. The germline CDR1 and CDR2 sequences are SGHTA and FQGNSA. V lost 3 bases and J 1 base, leaving 7 bases between the germline ends. CDR3 loop: CASSFSESYEQYF. In nucleotides, the CDR3 is TGTGCCAGCAGCTTTAGCGAGTCCTACGAGCAGTACTTC.

On this clone itself: At one end, the junction sequence differs from germline, possibly due to a read error. Other DNA sequences in this specimen translate into the identical CDR3. The rearrangement uses TRBV19 and TRBJ2-5; a weak D match, TRBD1 (6 bases). CDR1 and CDR2 (germline): LNHDA, SQIVND (reference sequence). The CDR3 is 16 amino acids. CDR3 bases: TGTGCCAGTAGTAGGGGGCTAAGAAAAAACCAGGAGACCCAGTACTTC. Translation gives CASSRGLRKNQETQYF.